The 15 T cell receptor beta chains below all came from one sample that was sequenced in a study of T cell changes during pregnancy in multiple sclerosis. Generated by immunoSEQ multiplex PCR, the TCRdb table keeps only in-frame clones and is missing some. Among 55,000 to 80,000 clones listed, around 90% were seen once. The sequencing here drew on peripheral blood, taken after pregnancy. Receptor source: a female donor in good health, enrolled as a control in a pregnancy study.

V is TRBV6-5 and J is TRBJ1-2; D is possibly TRBD1 (6 bases). The CDR3 loop spans 12 amino acids. CDR1 and CDR2 (germline): MNHEY, SVGAGI. Between the trimmed V and J ends, which lost 2 bases and 8 bases, there was a span of 9 bases. The CDR3 loop reads CASSYPGQGYTF. CDR3 DNA: TGTGCCAGCAGTTACCCGGGACAAGGCTACACCTTC.

The chain couples TRBV11-2 to TRBJ2-5, with D perhaps matching TRBD1 (6 bases). Germline V gene lookup returns CDR1 SGHAT and CDR2 FQNNGV. The CDR3 covers 11 residues. The V gene lost 5 bases and the J gene lost 6 bases, with 7 bases spanning the gap. The CDR3 is CASSRDKTQYF. Here the CDR3 DNA reads TGTGCCAGCAGCCGGGACAAGACCCAGTACTTC.

The chain carries TRBV4-1 and TRBJ1-5; unclear D gene. Per germline, CDR1 MGHRA and CDR2 YSYEKL. Trimming stripped 0 bases from V and 9 bases from J, with 12 bases between. The CDR3 loop spans 14 amino acids. CDR3 DNA: TGCGCCAGCAGCCAAGATCTGCAAACGCGGCCCCAGCATTTT. Amino acid sequence: CASSQDLQTRPQHF.

V and J are TRBV6-6 and TRBJ2-5; a possible D gene is TRBD2 (5 bases). CDR1 and CDR2 (germline): MNHNY, SVGAGI (reference sequence). Trimming took 0 bases from V and 1 from J, leaving 6 bases between them. The CDR3 loop spans 14 amino acids. This chain's CDR3 is CASSYSEGQETQYF. The CDR3 nucleotides are TGTGCCAGCAGTTACTCAGAGGGCCAAGAGACCCAGTACTTC.

This sequence joins TRBV4-2 and TRBJ2-2; D is possibly TRBD1 (5 bases). Trimming cost V 0 bases and J 7 bases, with 21 bases left between them. Germline assignment: CDR1 LGHNA and CDR2 YNFKEQ. The CDR3 consists of 18 residues. Here the CDR3 reads CASSQDGAANPFGGELFF. The CDR3 nucleotides read TGTGCCAGCAGCCAAGATGGGGCGGCTAACCCCTTCGGCGGGGAGCTGTTTTTT.

This rearrangement joins TRBV29-1 to TRBJ1-2, with TRBD1 identical over 7 bases. CDR3 length: 14 amino acids. The ends lost 6 bases at V and 8 bases at J; junction bases unmatched: 15. Germline V gene lookup returns CDR1 SQVTM and CDR2 ANQGSEA. The CDR3 sequence is CSVKQATGSGGYTF. CDR3 in DNA: TGCAGCGTCAAACAGGCGACAGGGTCGGGGGGCTACACCTTC.

The chain is built from TRBV7-9 and TRBJ2-1, with D hard to call. This CDR3 region has 14 residues. The V gene's germline CDR1 is SEHNR and CDR2 FQNEAQ (reference sequence). Trimming removed 5 bases from V and 6 bases from J, with 14 bases in between. Here the CDR3 reads CASSPPTGTNEQFF. CDR3 DNA sequence: TGTGCCAGCAGCCCCCCGACTGGAACCAATGAGCAGTTCTTC.

V and J are TRBV10-3 and TRBJ1-2; no definite D call. This CDR3 spans 14 amino acids. CDR1 is ENHRY, CDR2 SYGVKD, per germline. Trimming took off 6 bases at V and 2 bases at J, with 13 bases between the two ends. In DNA, the CDR3 is TGTGCCATCAGGGATGAGGGTCGGAACTATGGCTACACCTTC. The encoded protein is CAIRDEGRNYGYTF.

This chain uses TRBV27 with TRBJ2-5; possible D gene TRBD2, 6 bases. The CDR3 is 14 residues long. V was pared by 3 bases and J by 5 bases, with 13 bases between. Germline V gene lookup returns CDR1 MNHEY and CDR2 SMNVEV (reference sequence). Here the CDR3 reads CASSLGGPWETQYF. The CDR3 bases are TGTGCCAGCAGTTTGGGGGGACCTTGGGAGACCCAGTACTTC.

This clone was counted a single time. This sequence joins TRBV5-1 and TRBJ2-5; TRBD2 matches at 13 bases. V lost 3 bases, J lost 2 bases, and 7 bases stayed unmatched. The CDR3 length is 17 residues. Germline CDR1 is SGHRS and CDR2 is YFSETQ. The CDR3 DNA reads TGCGCCAGCAGCTCAGGGGGACTAGCGGGAACTCAAGAGACCCAGTACTTC. Translating it yields CASSSGGLAGTQETQYF. Combining the CDR3 with reference TRBV5-1 and TRBJ2-5 gives the whole variable domain KAGVTQTPRYLIKTRGQQVTLSCSPISGHRSVSWYQQTPGQGLQFLFEYFSETQRNKGNFPGRFSGRQFSNSRSEMNVSTLELGDSALYLCASSSGGLAGTQETQYFGPGTRLLVL.

The chain joins TRBV27 to TRBJ2-7; D may be TRBD1 (5 bases). This CDR3 spans 13 amino acids. V shed 8 bases and J shed 5 bases, with 16 bases lying between them. CDR1 is MNHEY, CDR2 SMNVEV, per germline (reference sequence). The CDR3 loop is CASARQGPHEQYF. The CDR3 DNA reads as TGTGCCAGCGCTAGGCAGGGTCCCCACGAGCAGTACTTC.

J is TRBJ1-2 and V is TRBV19; 7 bases map to TRBD1. Germline CDR1 LNHDA, CDR2 SQIVND (reference sequence). The CDR3 covers 12 residues. Losses at the gene ends were 11 bases for V and 4 bases for J; bases not matched to a gene: 7. For the CDR3, the DNA is TGTGCCGGGGGACAGCCCCTCTATGGCTACACCTTC. Translated: CAGGQPLYGYTF.

The chain uses TRBV9 and TRBJ2-3; 10 nucleotides line up with TRBD2. Trimming took 0 bases from V and 5 from J; bases not matched to a gene: 6. The CDR3 is 16 amino acids. Per germline, CDR1 SGDLS and CDR2 YYNGEE. The CDR3 protein is CASSVDSGGARDTQYF. DNA of the CDR3: TGTGCCAGCAGCGTAGACAGCGGGGGGGCCAGAGATACGCAGTATTTT. Complete variable domain (other parts from reference TRBV9 and TRBJ2-3): DSGVTQTPKHLITATGQRVTLRCSPRSGDLSVYWYQQSLDQGLQFLIQYYNGEERAKGNILERFSAQQFPDLHSELNLSSLELGDSALYFCASSVDSGGARDTQYFGPGTRLTVL.

The CDR3 protein is CASRYETGVGTEAFF. CDR3 nucleotides: TGTGCCAGCAGATACGAAACAGGGGTGGGCACTGAAGCTTTCTTT. The V gene is TRBV6-5, the J gene TRBJ1-1; 7 bases map to TRBD1. Germline assignment: CDR1 MNHEY and CDR2 SVGAGI. J was trimmed by 4 bases and V by 6 bases; bases with no gene match: 11. CDR3 length equals 15 residues.

The chain links TRBV10-3 to TRBJ2-3; 13 bases align to TRBD2. CDR3 length: 20 amino acids. V trimming: 4 bases; J trimming: 1 base; junction bases outside the gene matches: 14. CDR1 and CDR2 (germline): ENHRY, SYGVKD. CDR3 amino acids: CAISGGLAGADLIGTDTQYF. The CDR3 nucleotides read TGTGCCATCAGTGGAGGACTAGCGGGGGCGGATTTAATTGGCACAGATACGCAGTATTTT.